This is a list of T cell receptor beta chains from one sample in a study of blood T cell repertoires in COVID-19. Profiled with immunoSEQ multiplex PCR; TCRdb holds only in-frame clones, not every one. The sample shows 280,000 or so clones, 85% of them seen only once. Source material: PBMCs or T cells enriched from blood (not recorded which). Receptors originate from a woman aged 45-60 years who had recovered from COVID-19. Each CDR3 is given without its conserved first and last residue.

V gene,CDR3 protein
TRBV19,ASSILARVHEQY
TRBV7-9,ASSPPLGHSYEQY
TRBV5-1,ASSSPGTEETQY
TRBV29-1,SVVLPNEKLF
TRBV27,ASSSLKTGGLDTQY
TRBV2,ASSGLAGGPVETQY
TRBV5-1,ASSRETTTMTEAF
TRBV7-8,ASRPGLYLNNSPLH
TRBV12-3/TRBV12-4,ASSPRVDTEQF
TRBV29-1,SVERPTVGQLYGYT
TRBV3-1/TRBV3-2,ASSQVDRGYGYT
TRBV19,ASSIYSKETQY
TRBV30,AWGPGGANTGELF
TRBV5-8,ASSLSTGDYGYT
TRBV7-9,ASSTRGEGVYEQY
TRBV4-1,ASSQEIRTWEAF
TRBV5-1,ASSWTAGVKNEQF
TRBV5-1,ASSLDGTGYNTGELF
TRBV9,ASSAPGANEKLF
TRBV7-9,ASSLALPNTGQPQH
TRBV19,ASSIDPTGAKEAF
TRBV29-1,SVLHGQGKYEQY
TRBV6-5,ASSYSSGQGIYGYT
TRBV5-1,ASSLTGTAYGYT
TRBV18,ASSQQGIPPEQY
TRBV27,ASSSLTGGREQY
TRBV4-1,ASSRLNWGADTQY